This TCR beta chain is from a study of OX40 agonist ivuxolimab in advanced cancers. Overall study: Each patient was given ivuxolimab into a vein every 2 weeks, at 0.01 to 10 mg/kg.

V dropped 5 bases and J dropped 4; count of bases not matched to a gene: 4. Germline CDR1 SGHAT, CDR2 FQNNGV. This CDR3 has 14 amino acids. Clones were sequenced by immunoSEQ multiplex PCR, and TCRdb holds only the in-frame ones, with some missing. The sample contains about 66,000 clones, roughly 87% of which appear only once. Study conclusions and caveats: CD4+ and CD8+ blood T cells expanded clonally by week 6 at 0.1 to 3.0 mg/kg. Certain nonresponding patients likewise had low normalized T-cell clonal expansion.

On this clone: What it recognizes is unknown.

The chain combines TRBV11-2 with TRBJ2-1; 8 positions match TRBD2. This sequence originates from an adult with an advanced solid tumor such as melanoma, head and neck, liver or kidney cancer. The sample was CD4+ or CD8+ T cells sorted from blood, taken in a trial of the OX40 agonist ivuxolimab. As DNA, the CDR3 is TGTGCCAGCAGCATGAGCGGGAGTTACAATGAGCAGTTCTTC. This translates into CASSMSGSYNEQFF.